One TCR beta chain is described in this entry. Purification of the CD8+ and CD4+ T cells relied on negative isolation, and TEMRA cells underwent FACS enrichment. RNA totalling roughly 0.5 to 1 ug underwent reverse transcription with random hexamers. Amplification of TCR beta CDR3 by immunoSEQ multiplex PCR spanned 54 Vbeta and 13 Jbeta. From the immunoSEQ multiplex PCR reads, TCRdb called clonotypes with MiXCR, one entry per CDR3 protein. The repertoire holds 230,000 or so distinct CDR3 sequences, with nearly 97% as singletons. The data derive from a study of CD8 T cells in Susac syndrome. Trimming cost V 7 bases and J 3 bases; bases outside gene matches: 11. Per the germline V gene, CDR1 is SQVTM and CDR2 is ANQGSEA. This CDR3 has 15 amino acids.

Sequences were obtained from CD4+ T cells from PBMCs. This TCR derives from a human donor with multiple sclerosis. This sequence joins TRBV29-1 and TRBJ2-3; TRBD2 agrees at 9 bases. CDR3 loop: CSATPLAGMTDTQYF. The CDR3, as DNA: TGCAGCGCAACCCCACTAGCGGGCATGACAGATACGCAGTATTTT.